These 19 T cell receptor beta chains came from one sample sequenced in a study of Graves' ophthalmopathy and Graves' hyperthyroidism. Researchers took RNA transcripts and amplified TCR beta CDR3 regions from them. After a first-round RT-PCR with HTBI primers, a second-round multiplex PCR was run. MiXCR, applied by TCRdb to the multiplex PCR reads, yields one record per CDR3 protein. The data show approximately 700,000 distinct CDR3 sequences, roughly two fifths seen once. The source material was peripheral blood. The receptors derive from an adult man with Graves' ophthalmopathy.

The chain recombines TRBV19 with TRBJ1-1; D not resolved. CDR3 length: 12 residues. The ends were cut back, 3 bases at V and 5 bases at J, with 7 bases in the middle. Germline values: CDR1 LNHDA, CDR2 SQIVND (reference sequence). DNA for the CDR3: TGTGCCAGTAGTATTCGACAAACTGAAGCTTTCTTT. This translates into CASSIRQTEAFF.

Comments on this clonotype: Germline and junction disagree at one end, which may indicate a read error. This chain links TRBV7-8 with TRBJ2-5; D remains unclear. In germline, CDR1 is SGHVS, CDR2 FQNEAQ. The CDR3 covers 14 residues. The CDR3 reads CASSQGRPQETQYF. The CDR3 nucleotides are TGCGCCAGCAGCCAAGGAAGGCCACAAGAGACCCAGTACTTC. The whole variable domain, remainder taken from reference TRBV7-8 and TRBJ2-5, is GAGVSQSPRYKVAKRGQDVALRCDPISGHVSLFWYQQALGQGPEFLTYFQNEAQLDKSGLPSDRFFAERPEGSVSTLKIQRTQQEDSAVYLCASSQGRPQETQYFGPGTRLLVL.

In regard to this clonotype: A read error may be the cause here, since a much bigger clone is one base away. The chain uses TRBV15 and TRBJ1-1; D not certain. Germline CDR1 reads LNHNV; CDR2 reads YYDKDF (reference sequence). This CDR3 contains 14 residues. The CDR3 DNA is TGTGCCCCCAGCAGAGATGAGGCGAACACTGAAGCTTTCTTT. It encodes CAPSRDEANTEAFF.

The chain uses TRBV9 and TRBJ1-6; 7 bases map to TRBD1. J was trimmed by 9 bases and V by 5 bases; bases with no gene match: 5. The CDR3 is 13 amino acids. In germline, CDR1 is SGDLS, CDR2 YYNGEE. In DNA form, the CDR3 reads TGTGCCAGCAGTCCTACAGGGGTTTCACCCCTCCACTTT. It encodes CASSPTGVSPLHF.

This clonotype was recorded once. The rearrangement uses TRBV29-1 and TRBJ1-2; TRBD1 aligns across 10 bases. The CDR3 sequence is 12 residues long. Germline CDR1 reads SQVTM; CDR2 reads ANQGSEA. V lost 5 bases and J lost 7; bases outside the gene matches: 4. CDR3 amino acids: CSVRQGALGYTF. The CDR3 nucleotides are TGCAGCGTTCGACAGGGGGCGCTTGGCTACACCTTC.

This clonotype was counted ten times or more. The gene calls are TRBV7-2 and TRBJ2-7, with D possibly TRBD2 on 5 matching bases. CDR3 length: 14 amino acids. Trimming cost V 0 bases and J 6 bases, with 12 bases left between them. Germline V gene data show CDR1 as SGHTA and CDR2 as FQGNSA. CDR3: CASSLAGASSEQYF. As DNA, the CDR3 is TGTGCCAGCAGCTTAGCGGGAGCATCAAGCGAGCAGTACTTC.

The chain links TRBV10-3 to TRBJ1-1; no definite D call. The CDR3 covers 13 residues. The V and J ends lost 3 bases and 3 bases respectively, with 8 bases between them. Germline lookup yields CDR1 ENHRY and CDR2 SYGVKD. The CDR3 DNA follows: TGTGCCATCAGTGACGCAGGTGACACTGAAGCTTTCTTT. Translating it yields CAISDAGDTEAFF.

The V gene is TRBV10-3, the J gene TRBJ2-5, with D possibly being TRBD1 (5 bases). The CDR3 runs to 14 residues. The V gene's germline CDR1 is ENHRY and CDR2 SYGVKD. The ends were cut back, 6 bases at V and 1 base at J, with 12 bases in the middle. CDR3 sequence reads: CAIRTPGIQETQYF. DNA of the CDR3: TGTGCCATCAGGACCCCAGGGATCCAAGAGACCCAGTACTTC.

This clonotype appeared a few times. CDR3 nucleotide sequence: TGTGCCAGCAGCCTCGGACAGGCCAAACAGCCCCAGCATTTT. It codes for CASSLGQAKQPQHF. V usage is TRBV12-3 or TRBV12-4 and J usage is TRBJ1-5; 7 bases match TRBD1. The CDR3 is 14 amino acids. Trimming cost V 6 bases and J 7 bases; bases outside gene matches: 9.

This clonotype was seen repeatedly, ten times or more. The V and J genes are TRBV10-3 and TRBJ1-2; no clear D. The CDR3 is 14 amino acids. The V gene lost 2 bases and the J gene lost 14 bases, with 21 bases spanning the gap. Germline V lookup: CDR1 ENHRY, CDR2 SYGVKD. CDR3 protein: CAISEEGQSSSGTF. The CDR3, as DNA: TGTGCCATCAGTGAGGAGGGCCAGAGTTCCTCCGGTACCTTC.

This clonotype was seen once. The J gene is TRBJ1-5, the V gene TRBV11-2; D not certain. Trimming shortened V by 5 bases and J by 8 bases, and 25 bases separated the two germline ends. CDR1 and CDR2 (germline): SGHAT, FQNNGV. The CDR3 runs to 17 residues. The DNA of the CDR3 is TGTGCCAGCAGCCAGTCTAAGCCAAACTTCGACGGTGAGCCCCAGCATTTT. This codes for CASSQSKPNFDGEPQHF.

This clonotype has a single count. Being one base from a much bigger clone, this may be a read error. The chain recombines TRBV28 with TRBJ2-7; D remains ambiguous. Trimming stripped 1 base from V and 3 bases from J, with 4 bases between. Germline CDR1 reads MDHEN; CDR2 reads SYDVKM. The CDR3 loop spans 12 amino acids. This CDR3 is CASSLFYYEQYF. CDR3 sequence (DNA): TGTGCCAGCAGTTTATTCTACTACGAGCAGTACTTC.

The chain carries TRBV10-3 and TRBJ1-2, with 10 bases matching TRBD1. There are 13 residues in the CDR3. The V and J ends lost 9 bases and 8 bases, in that order; junction bases with no gene match: 9. The germline V gene encodes CDR1 ENHRY and CDR2 SYGVKD. The CDR3 nucleotides are TGTGCCATGGGGGACAGGGGAGGATTGGGCTACACCTTC. Encoded protein: CAMGDRGGLGYTF.

This clonotype showed up many times. The chain carries TRBV20-1 and TRBJ1-1, with no clear D. Between the trimmed V and J ends, which lost 2 bases and 14 bases, there was a span of 15 bases. The CDR3 loop spans 11 amino acids. Germline CDR1 DFQATT, CDR2 SNEGSKA (reference sequence). In nucleotides, the CDR3 is TGCAGTGCTAGACTGGACGGGGATCTCTTCTTT. Protein sequence: CSARLDGDLFF.

The rearrangement links TRBV19 to TRBJ1-2, with D uncertain. The germline V gene has CDR1 LNHDA and CDR2 SQIVND (reference sequence). The CDR3 loop spans 15 amino acids. V lost 3 bases to trimming and J lost 0 bases, with 11 bases between them. DNA of the CDR3: TGTGCCAGTAGTATCCCCCTCCGGACTAACTATGGCTACACCTTC. This translates into CASSIPLRTNYGYTF. The entire variable domain, with the rest obtained from reference TRBV19 and TRBJ1-2, is as follows: DGGITQSPKYLFRKEGQNVTLSCEQNLNHDAMYWYRQDPGQGLRLIYYSQIVNDFQKGDIAEGYSVSREKKESFPLTVTSAQKNPTAFYLCASSIPLRTNYGYTFGSGTRLTVV.

This clonotype has a handful of counts. The V call is TRBV28, the J call TRBJ1-1; no definite D call. V was clipped by 3 bases and J by 3 bases, with 8 bases between them. This CDR3 has 13 residues. Germline CDR1 and CDR2: MDHEN and SYDVKM. The CDR3 DNA follows: TGTGCCAGCAGTTTCAGGAGCTACACTGAAGCTTTCTTT. Amino acids: CASSFRSYTEAFF.

The genes are TRBV4-1 and TRBJ2-2; 7 bases match TRBD2. CDR3 length: 17 amino acids. With V trimmed by 2 bases and J by 4 bases, 10 bases remained unmatched. Germline loops: CDR1 MGHRA, CDR2 YSYEKL. CDR3 DNA: TGCGCCAGCAGCCAATGGTCGGGAGGCACCCCCACCGGGGAGCTGTTTTTT. Protein product: CASSQWSGGTPTGELFF.

The V call is TRBV20-1, the J call TRBJ2-5; 9 bases map to TRBD1. The CDR3 is 14 residues long. Germline V gene data show CDR1 as DFQATT and CDR2 as SNEGSKA (reference sequence). The V segment lost 3 bases and the J segment 6 bases; nucleotides outside the gene matches: 8. Here the CDR3 DNA reads TGCAGTGCTAGCACAGGGGGCCTGGTGAAGACCCAGTACTTC. As protein: CSASTGGLVKTQYF.

The chain links TRBV19 to TRBJ1-5; 9 nucleotides agree with TRBD1. V was clipped by 6 bases and J by 9 bases; unmatched bases: 12. CDR3 length: 15 residues. The germline V gene encodes CDR1 LNHDA and CDR2 SQIVND (reference sequence). As DNA, the CDR3 is TGTGCCAGTAGGGAGGGACAGGGTGCCTTTCGGCCCCAGCATTTT. It is translated as CASREGQGAFRPQHF.